This TCR beta chain stems from a study of T cells in localized non-small cell lung cancer. General observations from the study: Longer survival (overall) was linked to higher T cell density in blood. The study sequenced only one region of the tumor. As a result, intratumor heterogeneity could not be excluded and remains possible. The appearance of a median approximately 60 of the top 100 tumor clones was seen in adjacent lung. Exceeding tumor, uninvolved adjacent lung had the highest T cell clonality.

Here immunoSEQ multiplex PCR was the method, and the copy in TCRdb shows in-frame clones only, minus some. Among tens of thousands of clones listed, around 85% were seen once. The CDR3 has 15 amino acids. After removal of 1 base from V and 4 bases from J, the junction contained 3 bases not matched to a gene. Germline V gene data show CDR1 as LNHNV and CDR2 as YYDKDF (reference sequence). Points on this clone: The target antigen is unknown.

The chain has TRBV15 and TRBJ2-3, with 9 bases aligning to TRBD2. The input for sequencing was PBMCs, taken before any cancer treatment. This sequence was found in a woman aged 35-70 years with stage II squamous cell lung carcinoma. The CDR3 region has the DNA TGTGCCACCAGCAGAGTTGCGGGAGGGGCAGATACGCAGTATTTT. Amino acid sequence: CATSRVAGGADTQYF.